The next 14 T cell receptor beta chains were all read from a single sample in a study of blood T cell repertoires in COVID-19. TCRdb's copy holds only in-frame clones and misses some; the assay was immunoSEQ multiplex PCR. The sample carries around 200,000 clones, around 80% recorded once. Sequencing was carried out using peripheral blood. These receptors were obtained from a human donor in a cohort sampled during active COVID-19.

V usage is TRBV7-8 and J usage is TRBJ1-1; 10 bases are a match to TRBD1. Trimming removed 2 bases from V and 1 base from J; junction bases left unmatched: 7. This CDR3 spans 17 amino acids. CDR1 is SGHVS and CDR2 is FQNEAQ in the germline V gene. The CDR3 DNA follows: TGTGCCAGCAGCTTAACCTCCGGGACAGGGGCGAACACTGAAGCTTTCTTT. It translates to CASSLTSGTGANTEAFF.

The chain links TRBV7-3 to TRBJ2-7; weak D call: TRBD2 (6 bases). CDR1 is SGHTA, CDR2 FQGTGA, per germline. V was clipped by 7 bases and J by 0 bases, with 28 bases between them. CDR3 length equals 19 residues. CDR3 protein: CASNSQDVHSGYTSYEQYF. The DNA for the CDR3 is TGTGCCAGCAACTCCCAGGATGTCCATAGCGGTTACACCTCCTACGAGCAGTACTTC.

To note about this clone: Other DNA sequences in this specimen translate into the identical CDR3. This rearrangement joins TRBV7-9 to TRBJ2-3; no reliable D call. There are 12 residues in the CDR3. Trimming took 5 bases from V and 0 from J, leaving 3 bases between them. Germline loops: CDR1 SEHNR, CDR2 FQNEAQ (reference sequence). The CDR3: CASSPSTDTQYF. CDR3 coding DNA: TGTGCCAGCAGCCCAAGCACAGATACGCAGTATTTT.

J is TRBJ2-3 and V is TRBV4-2; 11 bases line up with TRBD2. Germline V lookup: CDR1 LGHNA, CDR2 YNFKEQ. The V segment lost 2 bases and the J segment 3 bases; nucleotides outside the gene matches: 1. CDR3 size: 15 residues. The CDR3 sequence is CASSQLAGGTDTQYF. The CDR3 DNA is TGTGCCAGCAGCCAACTAGCGGGGGGTACAGATACGCAGTATTTT.

This chain links TRBV5-5 with TRBJ2-1, with D maybe TRBD1 (6 bases). CDR1 is SGHKS, CDR2 YYEKEE, per germline (reference sequence). The CDR3 is 15 residues long. V was pared by 0 bases and J by 9 bases, with 16 bases between. CDR3 nucleotide sequence: TGTGCCAGCAGCTTGGCCGGGTCGGACAGAGGTGAGCAGTTCTTC. Translating gives CASSLAGSDRGEQFF.

The rearrangement joins TRBV27 to TRBJ2-7, with D tentatively TRBD1 (5 bases). CDR3 length equals 14 residues. V was shortened by 1 base and J by 0 bases, with 7 bases between the two germline ends. Germline V lookup: CDR1 MNHEY, CDR2 SMNVEV (reference sequence). CDR3: CASSLYRNSYEQYF. Here the CDR3 DNA reads TGTGCCAGCAGTTTATACAGGAACTCCTACGAGCAGTACTTC.

The rearrangement links TRBV7-9 to TRBJ2-7, with TRBD1 as a possible D gene (5 bases). The length of the CDR3 is 11 residues. Germline V gene lookup returns CDR1 SEHNR and CDR2 FQNEAQ (reference sequence). Trimming pared 4 bases from V and 7 bases from J, leaving 8 bases between. In DNA form, the CDR3 reads TGTGCCAGCAGCTGGGGCGGAGAGCAGTACTTC. It is translated as CASSWGGEQYF.

The rearrangement joins TRBV29-1 to TRBJ2-7, with D maybe TRBD2 (6 bases). CDR1 SQVTM and CDR2 ANQGSEA come from the germline V gene. V lost 4 bases, J lost 3 bases, and 13 bases lay in between. The CDR3 is 13 residues long. CDR3: CSVVTSRGYEQYF. The CDR3, as DNA: TGCAGCGTTGTGACGTCGCGGGGCTACGAGCAGTACTTC.

This rearrangement joins TRBV7-2 to TRBJ2-3; tentative D call: TRBD1 (5 bases). This CDR3 contains 13 residues. Per germline, CDR1 SGHTA and CDR2 FQGNSA. V gave up 5 bases and J gave up 4 bases, with 10 bases separating them. CDR3 nucleotide sequence: TGTGCCAGCAGCCTACAACAGGCAGATACGCAGTATTTT. It is translated as CASSLQQADTQYF.

The chain has TRBV18 and TRBJ1-3, with a possible D match to TRBD1 (6 bases). V was pared by 5 bases and J by 0 bases, with 11 bases between. Germline CDR1 is KGHSH and CDR2 is LQKENI. This CDR3 has 15 residues. CDR3 sequence (DNA): TGTGCCAGCTCATCGACAGGCGTCTCTGGAAACACCATATATTTT. It codes for CASSSTGVSGNTIYF.

The rearrangement joins TRBV24-1 to TRBJ2-2, with D hard to call. Per the germline V gene, CDR1 is KGHDR and CDR2 is SFDVKD. With 5 bases removed from V and 8 bases from J, the gap between germline ends came to 8 bases. This CDR3 has 12 amino acids. In DNA form, the CDR3 reads TGTGCCACCAGTGCCCGTCCGGGGGAGCTGTTTTTT. Translating gives CATSARPGELFF.

A single count supports this clone. This rearrangement joins TRBV10-1 to TRBJ2-3; 7 bases agree with TRBD1. The trim removed 6 bases at V and 3 bases at J, leaving 3 bases unmatched. CDR3 size: 13 residues. Germline V gene sequence: CDR1 WNHNN, CDR2 SYGVQD (reference sequence). CDR3 region: CASRPTGTDTQYF. CDR3 coding DNA: TGCGCCAGCAGACCGACAGGGACAGATACGCAGTATTTT.

The rearrangement uses TRBV19 and TRBJ1-4; 7 bases line up with TRBD1. Germline lookup yields CDR1 LNHDA and CDR2 SQIVND (reference sequence). Unmatched junction bases numbered 8, after V lost 6 bases and J lost 7 bases. The CDR3 sequence is 14 residues long. The CDR3 here is CASSYRGPGEKLFF. The DNA of the CDR3 is TGTGCCAGTAGCTACAGGGGCCCGGGTGAAAAACTGTTTTTT.

V and J are TRBV5-5 and TRBJ1-5; maybe TRBD1 (6 bases). The germline V and J ends were trimmed by 3 bases and 3 bases, with 13 bases remaining between them. The germline V gene encodes CDR1 SGHKS and CDR2 YYEKEE (reference sequence). This CDR3 is built from 15 residues. Written as DNA, the CDR3 is TGTGCCAGCAGCTCCACCGGGACAAACAATCAGCCCCAGCATTTT. Encoded protein: CASSSTGTNNQPQHF.